These 9 T cell receptor beta chains were all obtained from the same sample, sequenced in a study of blood T cell repertoires in COVID-19. The method was immunoSEQ multiplex PCR; TCRdb's version includes in-frame clones alone and lacks a portion of them. The sample yields fewer than 60,000 clones, 81% seen once. Sequencing used peripheral blood. The origin of the receptors is a man aged 55 to 70 with COVID-19, enrolled during active disease.

V usage is TRBV2 and J usage is TRBJ2-5; weak D call: TRBD2 (6 bases). The CDR3 consists of 13 residues. V lost 8 bases and J lost 2, with 12 bases in between. Germline V gene sequence: CDR1 SNHLY, CDR2 FYNNEI. CDR3 sequence: CASRRGAQETQYF. The CDR3 DNA sequence: TGTGCCAGCCGGCGCGGGGCGCAAGAGACCCAGTACTTC.

The V gene is TRBV4-2, the J gene TRBJ2-1, with 9 bases identical to TRBD2. V dropped 3 bases and J dropped 12; count of bases not matched to a gene: 15. The CDR3 runs 16 residues. Germline V CDR1 and CDR2: LGHNA, YNFKEQ. In nucleotides, the CDR3 is TGTGCCAGCAGCCATAATAGCGGGAGCCCGGTTGGAGTGCAGTTCTTC. Encoded protein: CASSHNSGSPVGVQFF.

The chain combines TRBV2 with TRBJ1-4; D is uncertain. In germline, CDR1 is SNHLY, CDR2 FYNNEI. CDR3 size: 14 residues. Trimming stripped 8 bases from V and 2 bases from J, with 12 bases between. This chain's CDR3 is CASLPEVTNEKLFF. The DNA for the CDR3 is TGTGCCAGCTTGCCGGAGGTCACTAATGAAAAACTGTTTTTT.

In its sample, this clone was seen a few times. This rearrangement joins TRBV2 to TRBJ2-3; TRBD2 matches at 9 bases. V shed 6 bases and J 3 bases; nucleotides not matched to a gene: 4. CDR3 length equals 14 residues. Germline loops: CDR1 SNHLY, CDR2 FYNNEI. The CDR3 region has the DNA TGTGCCAGCAGACGGGGACTAGCAACAGATACGCAGTATTTT. The encoded protein is CASRRGLATDTQYF.

The chain has TRBV11-3 and TRBJ2-7; 7 bases agree with TRBD2. Unmatched junction bases numbered 6, after V lost 1 base and J lost 3 bases. The CDR3 has 15 amino acids. Germline V gene lookup returns CDR1 SGHNT and CDR2 YENEEA. The CDR3 reads CASSLGGGARYEQYF. CDR3 DNA: TGTGCCAGCAGCTTAGGGGGAGGGGCCCGCTACGAGCAGTACTTC.

The genes are TRBV28 and TRBJ2-5, with 9 bases that match TRBD1. The junction had 7 bases not matched to a gene; V was cut back by 7 bases and J by 7 bases. The CDR3 loop spans 13 amino acids. The germline CDR1 and CDR2 sequences are MDHEN and SYDVKM. The CDR3 loop is CASTDDRGGTQYF. As DNA, the CDR3 is TGTGCCAGCACCGATGACAGGGGGGGGACCCAGTACTTC.

This chain links TRBV21-1 with TRBJ2-1; the listed D gene, TRBD2, was not tested against the DNA. TRBV21-1 is a pseudogene segment. This CDR3 is built from 17 residues. CDR3 nucleotide sequence: TGTGCCAGCAGCAAAGCCGCCGCTATTTCCTACTACAATGAGCAGTTCTTC. Protein: CASSKAAAISYYNEQFF.

In its sample, this clone was seen once. V and J are TRBV6-5 and TRBJ1-5; 8 positions agree with TRBD1. The CDR3 has 15 amino acids. V dropped 6 bases and J dropped 2; count of bases not matched to a gene: 6. CDR1 MNHEY and CDR2 SVGAGI come from the germline V gene. CDR3 DNA: TGTGCCAGCAGAGAGCAGGGGGCGGGCAATCAGCCCCAGCATTTT. Protein: CASREQGAGNQPQHF.

This chain connects TRBV5-1 to TRBJ2-3; maybe TRBD1 (6 bases). The germline V gene encodes CDR1 SGHRS and CDR2 YFSETQ. V dropped 0 bases and J dropped 1 base, with 9 bases sitting between them. The CDR3 extends over 15 amino acids. CDR3 protein: CASSLENRGTDTQYF. As DNA, the CDR3 is TGCGCCAGCAGCTTGGAGAACAGGGGCACAGATACGCAGTATTTT.